Listed below are T cell receptor beta chains from one sample, sequenced in a study of blood T cell repertoires in COVID-19. Assay: immunoSEQ multiplex PCR; the TCRdb copy retains only in-frame clones and omits some. The table records 200,000 to 250,000 clones, around 86% of them present only once. Sequenced sample: peripheral blood. Receptors originate from a man aged 80 or over with acute or convalescent COVID-19. CDR3s include the opening cysteine and the closing phenylalanine or tryptophan. A D gene is named only where the DNA matches it firmly. Clone size appears in some rows only: once, few, many, or a class for an expanded clone.

>-|TRBV6-6|TRBJ1-5|-
CASSYRSAGKIQPQHF
TGTGCCAGCAGTTACCGGTCAGCAGGCAAAATCCAGCCCCAGCATTTT
>TRBD2|TRBV3-1/TRBV3-2|TRBJ2-1|-
CASRSSGANEQFF
TGTGCCAGCAGAAGTAGCGGGGCTAATGAGCAGTTCTTC
>TRBD2|TRBV6-6|TRBJ2-5|-
CASEPGGDQETQYF
TGTGCCAGCGAGCCGGGGGGAGATCAAGAGACCCAGTACTTC
>-|TRBV11-3|TRBJ2-2|-
CASKRRRNTGELFF
TGTGCCAGCAAAAGGCGGAGAAACACCGGGGAGCTGTTTTTT
>-|TRBV18|TRBJ2-7|-
CASSPGSTYEQYF
TGTGCCAGCTCACCAGGCAGTACCTACGAGCAGTACTTC
>TRBD1|TRBV7-2|TRBJ2-1|few
CASSLAGGTYNEQFF
TGTGCCAGCAGCTTAGCAGGGGGCACCTACAATGAGCAGTTCTTC
>-|TRBV7-2|TRBJ2-5|-
CASSWRAGLQETQYF
TGTGCCAGCAGCTGGCGGGCGGGGTTACAAGAGACCCAGTACTTC
>TRBD1|TRBV6-4|TRBJ2-2|-
CASSDVGQGGTGELFF
TGTGCCAGCAGTGATGTAGGACAGGGGGGCACCGGGGAGCTGTTTTTT
>TRBD2|TRBV7-6|TRBJ2-1|once
CASSLAVGLAGYNEQFF
TGTGCCAGCAGCTTAGCGGTGGGACTAGCGGGGTACAATGAGCAGTTCTTC
>TRBD1|TRBV6-6|TRBJ1-6|-
CASSPRDSSNSPLHF
TGTGCCAGCAGTCCCCGGGACAGTAGCAATTCACCCCTCCACTTT
>-|TRBV18|TRBJ2-7|-
CASSPEDSSYEQYF
TGTGCCAGCTCACCAGAGGACAGCTCCTACGAGCAGTACTTC
>TRBD2|TRBV5-1|TRBJ2-3|once
CASSFKQTGWTSGRLADTQYF
TGCGCCAGCAGCTTCAAACAGACAGGATGGACTAGCGGGAGACTAGCAGATACGCAGTATTTT
>TRBD1|TRBV7-2|TRBJ1-1|-
CASSFATGGRSLGF
TGTGCCAGCAGCTTCGCCACAGGGGGCAGGAGTCTAGGGTTT
>TRBD2|TRBV6-2/TRBV6-3|TRBJ2-1|-
CASSRTGTSASYNEQFF
TGTGCCAGCAGTCGCACCGGGACTAGCGCCTCCTACAATGAGCAGTTCTTC
>-|TRBV7-9|TRBJ1-2|-
CASTTGSDGYTF
TGTGCCAGCACCACAGGATCGGATGGCTACACCTTC
>-|TRBV15|TRBJ2-3|-
CATSRGTGLADTQYF
TGTGCCACCAGCAGAGGTACAGGGTTAGCAGATACGCAGTATTTT
>-|TRBV5-5|TRBJ2-2|-
CASSLVVSRNTGELFF
TGTGCCAGCAGCTTGGTGGTTAGCAGGAACACCGGGGAGCTGTTTTTT
>-|TRBV7-2|TRBJ2-3|once
CASSLSGPDTQYF
TGTGCCAGCAGCTTATCAGGGCCAGATACGCAGTATTTT